This T cell receptor delta chain comes out of a study of γδ T cells in repeated Plasmodium falciparum infection. Study information: Sampling occurred at baseline, pre-infection for selected infections, and 21 days post-infection. Study findings and constraints: Compared with Australian children, Malian Vdelta2-negative repertoires seemed more clonal, less diverse, less shared.

Vgamma9/Vdelta2+ and Vdelta2-negative gammadelta T cells were flow-sorted from PBMC for bulk sequencing. CDR3 length: 16 amino acids. Germline CDR1 reads TSWWSYY; CDR2 reads QGS. V was pared by 6 bases and J by 8 bases, with 25 bases between. Worth noting for this clone: The antigen remains unidentified. This DNA's translation differs at residue 12 from TCRdb's protein, which comes from a much larger clone; a read error is likely, and the protein shown is translated from the DNA.

Sequencing covered both gamma and delta TCR chains per sample. With CATT, TCRdb re-called clones from the multiplex PCR reads. The sample lists tens of thousands of delta-chain clones, about 1.5% occurring once. The sample taken for sequencing was gamma-delta T cells from blood. The clonotype originates from a pool of human donors (malaria-infected and uninfected, not separated). J is TRDJ1 and V is TRDV1; weak D call: TRDD3 (6 bases). The J gene is absent in TCRdb and was assigned here via DNA matching to germline. As DNA, the CDR3 is TGTGCTCTTGGAGAAAGGGTGGGGGGACATCGAGGAAAACTCATCTTT. Its protein is CALGERVGGHRGKLIF.